This TCR beta chain was recovered during a study of T cell changes during pregnancy in multiple sclerosis. The CDR3 is 16 residues long. Germline V gene lookup returns CDR1 SQVTM and CDR2 ANQGSEA. V lost 0 bases, J lost 1 base, and 15 bases lay in between. Clones were read by immunoSEQ multiplex PCR, and TCRdb kept only the in-frame ones, dropping some. The data contain tens of thousands of clones, about 90% of them seen just once; the ten biggest clones take up approximately 0.29%. The chain recombines TRBV29-1 with TRBJ1-2; D unresolved. The source material was CD4+ T cells from peripheral blood mononuclear cells, sampled in the second trimester of pregnancy. This receptor was taken from a female donor with multiple sclerosis, enrolled in a pregnancy study. CDR3 nucleotide sequence: TGCAGCGTTGAAGAAGCCAGGAAGCCGTATAACTATGGCTACACCTTC. Encoded protein: CSVEEARKPYNYGYTF.